Included here is one T cell receptor beta chain sequence, with context. The antigen is unknown. This record belongs to a study of cytomegalovirus exposure and HLA in healthy donors. Study-wide points: From TCR beta sequences, most subjects' HLA-A and HLA-B alleles were reportedly predicted accurately.

The CDR3 covers 15 residues. Trimming removed 2 bases from V and 8 bases from J; junction bases left unmatched: 4. Per germline, CDR1 SGHAT and CDR2 FQNNGV. 13 Jbeta primers and 60 Vbeta primers were used for the PCR. Assay: immunoSEQ multiplex PCR; the TCRdb copy retains only in-frame clones and omits some. The sample contains roughly 190,000 clones, 70% to 80% of which appear only once. This chain links TRBV11-2 with TRBJ1-4, with 11 bases identical to TRBD1. The receptor's source is a woman aged 45-65 years in good health and CMV-seronegative. The sample consisted of PBMCs. CDR3 nucleotide sequence: TGTGCCAGCAGCTTAATCGGGACAGGGGGGGAAAAACTGTTTTTT. It translates to CASSLIGTGGEKLFF.